The source of this TCR beta chain is a study of blood T cell repertoires in COVID-19 (dated by TCRdb to the early 2020s). Study-wide context: Samples from collaborators originated in the United States, Italy and Spain and spanned both the acute and convalescent phases of COVID-19. The sample metadata nearly always contained a de-identified subject ID, COVID-19 status, age in years and sex. The repertoires were released in a freely available public database intended as a resource for research on the immune response to SARS-CoV-2. The prospective study material was composed of cDNA or gDNA derived from T cells, B-cell-depleted T cells, or PBMCs. The dataset comprised deeply sampled blood TCRbeta repertoires from subjects exposed to, actively infected with, or recovered from COVID-19. Samples were obtained from the ongoing ImmuneRACE study (first 160 participants) and from roughly 1,300 subjects provided by 6 global collaborators. HLA class I and class II types, where available, came from metadata supplied by the sample provider rather than from assay-based typing.

Note on this clone: Which antigen it targets is not known. Base qualities are missing; no much larger clone stands one base away.

As encoded in the germline V gene, CDR1 is SGHTA while CDR2 is FQGNSA. Counted from cysteine to phenylalanine, this CDR3 has 16 amino acids. Only the CDR3 part of the read is kept: 48 bases, read in frame from the first base. Trimmed from V: 4 bases; trimmed from J: 2 bases; junction bases lacking a gene match: 5. TCRbeta CDR3 regions were amplified from genomic DNA using the immunoSEQ Assay, a bias-controlled multiplex PCR. The paper's processing steps were these. Nucleated cell counts per sample were estimated from amplification of reference gene primers within the assay. To quantify the absolute abundance of each unique TCRbeta CDR3 rearrangement, sequence reads were collapsed and filtered. For each sample, productive Simpson clonality was calculated as the square root of Simpson's diversity index across productive rearrangements. TCRdb took this table from immuneACCESS and kept in-frame rearrangements with V and J called. Such tables lack part of the clones; where checked against another copy, unresolved V genes explain under half of the gap, and the rest is unexplained. V and J calls and clone size are copied from that table; D and trimming were computed from the DNA. In this sample the table shows approximately 180,000 clones, approximately 73% of which occur a single time. The ten largest clones capture 17% of the sample.

Points the paper makes about the study in general: Clinical and demographic metadata were provided uncurated, with the amount varying by source and participant.

In the prospective study, participants were roughly 18 to 89 years old, resided in about two dozen geographic areas of the United States, and were enrolled through a virtual design. To assign participants to cohorts, the prospective study relied on clinical history that participants themselves reported in a screening survey and a study questionnaire. In the prospective study, whole blood, serum and a nasopharyngeal or oropharyngeal swab were collected from each participant by mobile phlebotomists. Prospective study participants could optionally give additional blood draws and questionnaires over an approximately two-month period. Prospective study blood samples were shipped either frozen or at room temperature before DNA extraction.

Specimen: PBMCs or T cells enriched from blood (not recorded which). This TCR derives from a woman aged 45-59 years with acute COVID-19. The chain links TRBV7-2 with TRBJ2-1; TRBD1 aligns with 10 central bases. The CDR3: CASSSTGQGTYNEQFF. The bases read TGTGCCAGCAGCTCGACGGGACAGGGGACCTACAATGAGCAGTTCTTC.